A single TCR beta chain is shown here with its context. Antigen unknown. The data originate from a study of cytomegalovirus exposure and HLA in healthy donors. Regarding the study as a whole: Based on reports, TCR beta sequences accurately predicted HLA-A and HLA-B alleles for most subjects. The authors later found HLA-associated TCR beta chains more clonally expanded than equally common others. Immune exposure information available was restricted to CMV serostatus. TCR beta sequences numbering fewer than 20,000 were associated with HLA alleles at 0.05 false discovery rate in a later analysis.

This CDR3 is built from 13 residues. Germline CDR1 is MDHEN and CDR2 is SYDVKM. V was clipped by 4 bases and J by 10 bases; unmatched bases: 6. The primer mix had 60 Vbeta and 13 Jbeta primers. Here immunoSEQ multiplex PCR was the method, and the copy in TCRdb shows in-frame clones only, minus some. The sample lists about 190,000 clones, around 87% occurring once. The receptor comes from a man aged 25 to 45 in good health and CMV-seronegative. The chain carries TRBV28 and TRBJ1-4; 7 nucleotides agree with TRBD1. The source material was PBMCs. CDR3 region: CASSSQGVVKLFF. In DNA form, the CDR3 reads TGTGCCAGCAGTTCCCAGGGGGTGGTAAAACTGTTTTTT.